This T cell receptor beta chain was sequenced during a study of blood T cell repertoires in COVID-19. As for the study in general: COVID-19 samples collected from the United States, Italy and Spain covered acute and convalescent phases.

Germline CDR1 is MDHEN and CDR2 is SYDVKM. After removal of 4 bases from V and 0 bases from J, the junction contained 6 bases not matched to a gene. The CDR3 sequence is 16 residues long. The authors' processing: Estimation of nucleated cell counts was performed using reference gene primer amplification. The table came from immunoSEQ multiplex PCR; TCRdb's copy has only in-frame clones and leaves some out. The DNA was the basis for D and trimming; V, J and clone size are from that table. The sample gives 90,000 to 150,000 clones, 70% to 90% of which show up once; 3% to 5% is in the top ten. This chain joins TRBV28 and TRBJ2-1, with TRBD2 matching over 7 bases. This TCR came from a man aged 55 to 70 with acute or convalescent COVID-19. The sequenced material came from peripheral blood. The CDR3 sequence: CASSSLAAYSYNEQFF. As DNA, the CDR3 is TGTGCCAGCAGTTCGCTAGCGGCCTACTCCTACAATGAGCAGTTCTTC.